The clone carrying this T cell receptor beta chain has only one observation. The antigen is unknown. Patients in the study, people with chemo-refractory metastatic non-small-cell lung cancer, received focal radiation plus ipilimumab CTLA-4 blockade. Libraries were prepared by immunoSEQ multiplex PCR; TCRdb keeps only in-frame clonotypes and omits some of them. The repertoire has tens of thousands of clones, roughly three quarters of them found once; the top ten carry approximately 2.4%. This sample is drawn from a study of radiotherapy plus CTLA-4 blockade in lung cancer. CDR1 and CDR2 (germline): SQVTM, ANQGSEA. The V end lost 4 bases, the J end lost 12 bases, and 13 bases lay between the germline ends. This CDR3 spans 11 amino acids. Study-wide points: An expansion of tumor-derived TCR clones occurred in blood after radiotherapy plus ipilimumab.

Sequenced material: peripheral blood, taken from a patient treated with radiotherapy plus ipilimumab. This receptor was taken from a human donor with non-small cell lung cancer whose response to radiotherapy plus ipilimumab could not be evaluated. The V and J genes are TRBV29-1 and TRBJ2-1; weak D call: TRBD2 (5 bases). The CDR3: CSVVLASVQFF. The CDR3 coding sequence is TGCAGCGTTGTCCTAGCTTCCGTGCAGTTCTTC.